This TCR beta chain is from a study of beta chain features in type 1 diabetes (dated by TCRdb to the late 2010s). In terms of the full investigation: Mean age, gender distribution, total cell number and subset yield were not different between patients and healthy donors. A total of roughly 110 million sorted cells were examined across all samples, and the number of cells per subset was strongly correlated with RNA yield. The study compared the TCRB repertoires of sorted circulating CD4+ T cell subsets in recently diagnosed type 1 diabetes patients with those in matched healthy donors. Regulatory and stem cell-like memory subsets were isolated from only 8 patients and 8 healthy donors, whereas naive and central memory subsets came from all 30 or so donors.

Each donor gave one peripheral blood draw, roughly 120 mL on average, collected into heparinised tubes. A BD FACSAria II was used to sort naive, central memory, regulatory and stem cell-like memory CD4+ T cells with a panel that included CD45RO, CCR7, CD25, CD127, CD95 and CD27. Every sorted population had a purity above 98%. PBMCs were isolated immediately by Lymphoprep density gradient centrifugation and stained directly without culture. So that batch effects would be minimized, each experiment stained and sorted samples in pairs, pairing one healthy donor with one patient. The entire amount of isolated RNA was reverse transcribed using the High Capacity cDNA Reverse Transcription Kit, so the sequenced TCRB transcripts were expressed ones. Naive, central memory and regulatory T cell samples underwent deep immunoSEQ sequencing, averaging around 3.6 million total reads per sample. After sorted cells were lysed in RLT buffer, RNA was extracted with DNase-treated RNeasy Micro or Mini kits, with the choice depending on cell number. Each cell subset was processed on its own to prevent cross-contamination, while patient and healthy donor samples were processed together. The immunoSEQ multiplex PCR was used to amplify TCRB sequences from cDNA, yielding 87-bp fragments that span the CDR3 region. Sequencing of the amplicons was performed on the Illumina HiSeq platform. Per the original workflow: PCR bias was corrected computationally using synthetic template baselines, and reads within Hamming distance 2 were collapsed, with unmergeable singletons discarded. Reads were aligned to IMGT to assign V, D and J genes, CDR3 length, and insertions or deletions at six rearrangement sites. Within each subset, clonotype counts were normalized to sorted cell number, after which true diversity and Gini coefficients were computed with the tcR R package. Repertoire sharing was quantified using the overlap coefficient calculated on TCRB nucleotide sequences. The immuneACCESS repertoire file appears here via TCRdb, limited to in-frame rearrangements. These files lack a portion of the clones; in checked studies, under half of the deficit traces to unresolved V genes, and the cause of the others is not known. That table gives V, J and clone size, and the DNA gave D and trimming. The sample table holds 150,000 to 200,000 clones, of which approximately 8.8% were seen once. The ten largest clones add up to roughly 0.7% of the sample.

The trim is 7 bases for V and 5 bases for J, with a gap of 15 bases between the germline ends. CDR1 MNHEY and CDR2 SMNVEV were looked up in the germline V gene (reference sequence). The CDR3, from cysteine to phenylalanine, totals 14 residues. Only CDR3 DNA remains: 42 bases, in frame from the first base. Points the paper makes about the study in general: At VDJ recombination sites, type 1 diabetes patients had fewer insertions and more deleted nucleotides, which implies abnormalities in thymic rearrangement. Sequencing cDNA rather than genomic DNA could over-represent highly expressing activated cells, although activation and CD3 levels did not differ between groups. PCR may preferentially amplify shorter templates, but because patient and control samples were amplified and corrected together, any resulting skew would affect both groups equally. A moderate but significant shortening of TCRB CDR3 length was observed in type 1 diabetes patients in all four CD4+ subsets. Naive, central memory and regulatory TCRB repertoires appeared to be more alike among patients than among healthy donors. Because the HLA sub-analyses included only small numbers of individuals, any influence of HLA type on TCRB rearrangement was left unresolved.

This clone was found a few times. Its antigen is not yet known. Per-base quality was not reported, and no clone a single base away is much larger than it. The rearranged segments are TRBV27 and TRBJ2-1, with the D gene call left open. The receptor's source is a woman between 25 and 40 years old with type 1 diabetes. Specimen: central memory CD4+ T cells from blood. At the DNA level, the sequence is TGTGCCAGCACCATATACGGGTCGAACAATGAGCAGTTCTTC. Its protein product is CASTIYGSNNEQFF.